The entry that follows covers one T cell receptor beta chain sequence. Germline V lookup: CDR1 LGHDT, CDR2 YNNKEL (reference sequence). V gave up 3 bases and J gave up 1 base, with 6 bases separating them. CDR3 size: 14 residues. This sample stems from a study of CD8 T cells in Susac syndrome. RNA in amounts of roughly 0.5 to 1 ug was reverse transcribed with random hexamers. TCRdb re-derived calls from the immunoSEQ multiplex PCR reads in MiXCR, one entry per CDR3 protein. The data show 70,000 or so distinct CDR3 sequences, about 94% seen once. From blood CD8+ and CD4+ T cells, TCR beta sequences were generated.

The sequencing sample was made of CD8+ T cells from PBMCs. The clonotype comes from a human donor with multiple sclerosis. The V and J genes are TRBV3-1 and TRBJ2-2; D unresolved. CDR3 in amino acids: CASSQGWNTGELFF. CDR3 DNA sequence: TGTGCCAGCAGCCAGGGTTGGAACACCGGGGAGCTGTTTTTT.